The T cell receptor beta chain described here comes from a study of T cell responses to AZD1222 COVID-19 vaccine. Pooled samples include second doses given at about 4 or 12 weeks. In regard to this clone: What it binds is unknown.

Study observations and caveats: Regions 160-218 and 743-854 dominated among vaccine-associated CD4 TCRs spanning spike. White British donors predominated, females outnumbered males, and clonal diversity was possibly underestimated. Repertoire sampling occurred only after the peak T cell response.

This CDR3 has 15 residues. The germline gives CDR1 MNHEY, CDR2 SMNVEV (reference sequence). The V end was cut by 8 bases, the J end by 2 bases, with 18 bases between. Using immunoSEQ multiplex PCR, the repertoire was profiled, and TCRdb retains in-frame clones only, with some absent. This sample has about 70,000 clones, with about 83% found just once. This TCR was sampled from an adult who received the AZD1222 COVID-19 vaccine. The material was peripheral blood, obtained 28 days after the second AZD1222 dose. The chain recombines TRBV27 with TRBJ1-1; D possibly corresponds to TRBD1 (5 bases). CDR3 amino acids: CASAGGSHVNTEAFF. The CDR3 DNA follows: TGTGCCAGCGCTGGGGGTTCCCACGTCAACACTGAAGCTTTCTTT.